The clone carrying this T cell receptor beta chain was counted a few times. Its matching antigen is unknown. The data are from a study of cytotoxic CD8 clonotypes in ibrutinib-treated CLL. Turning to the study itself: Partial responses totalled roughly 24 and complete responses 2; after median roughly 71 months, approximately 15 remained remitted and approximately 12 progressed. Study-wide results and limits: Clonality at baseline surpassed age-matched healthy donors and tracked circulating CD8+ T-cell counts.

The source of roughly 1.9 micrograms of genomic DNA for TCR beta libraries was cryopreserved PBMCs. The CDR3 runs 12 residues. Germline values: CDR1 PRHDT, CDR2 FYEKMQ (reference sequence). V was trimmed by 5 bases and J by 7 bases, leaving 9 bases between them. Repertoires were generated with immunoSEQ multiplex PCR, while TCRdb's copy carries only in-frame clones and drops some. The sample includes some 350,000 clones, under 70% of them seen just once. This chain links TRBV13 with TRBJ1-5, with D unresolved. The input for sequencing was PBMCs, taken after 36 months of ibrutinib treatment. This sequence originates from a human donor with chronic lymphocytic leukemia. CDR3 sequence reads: CASSIRGQPQHF. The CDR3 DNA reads TGTGCCAGCAGCATCAGAGGACAGCCCCAGCATTTT.